The source of this T cell receptor (beta chain) is a study of cytomegalovirus exposure and HLA in healthy donors. Study summary: The platform used for the 100 to 150 validation repertoires matched that of the roughly 700 first-cohort repertoires, a later analysis reported. Whole-study findings and limits: Some TCR beta chains (164 of them) were listed as cytomegalovirus-associated.

CDR3 length: 19 residues. The germline V gene encodes CDR1 MDHEN and CDR2 SYDVKM. V lost 6 bases to trimming and J lost 4 bases; unmatched junction nucleotides: 21. With regard to this clone: The antigen remains undetermined.

Assay: immunoSEQ multiplex PCR; the TCRdb copy retains only in-frame clones and omits some. In the table there are fewer than 300,000 clones, 88% of which are singletons. The V call is TRBV28, the J call TRBJ2-7, with 10 positions matching TRBD2. The receptor comes from a woman aged 18-30 years in good health and CMV-seronegative. Sample: PBMCs. Here the CDR3 reads CASSPSELEGLAGEYEQYF. CDR3 bases: TGTGCCAGCAGCCCGAGTGAGCTTGAGGGGCTAGCGGGAGAGTACGAGCAGTACTTC.